Listed below are T cell receptor beta chains from one sample, sequenced in a study of blood T cell repertoires in COVID-19. Here immunoSEQ multiplex PCR was the method, and the copy in TCRdb shows in-frame clones only, minus some. The data show 200,000 to 300,000 clones, with about 91% seen just once and 2.5% to 3% held by the top ten. Sequences were obtained from PBMCs or T cells enriched from blood (not recorded which). Receptor source: a woman between 25 and 40 years old with acute COVID-19. Both conserved end residues are part of each CDR3. The D gene is left open where the match is weak. Expanded clones get a size class; other rows say once, few or many, or leave the size out.

-	TRBV7-2	-	TRBJ1-1	TGTGCCAGCAGCATCTATCAGGGGACTGAAGCTTTCTTT	CASSIYQGTEAFF
-	TRBV19	TRBD1	TRBJ1-1	TGTGCCAGTAGTTCGAGGGGGCCGAACACTGAAGCTTTCTTT	CASSSRGPNTEAFF
-	TRBV5-8	-	TRBJ1-5	TGTGCCAGCACCCGTGACTTTTATAATCAGCCCCAGCATTTT	CASTRDFYNQPQHF
-	TRBV27	TRBD1	TRBJ1-6	TGTGCCAGCAGTTTTGGGACAGGGGAAAGTTCACCCCTCCACTTT	CASSFGTGESSPLHF
-	TRBV6-6	-	TRBJ2-7	TGTGCCAGCAGTACCTCCGGGACTTTATCCTACGAGCAGTACTTC	CASSTSGTLSYEQYF
-	TRBV15	-	TRBJ1-1	TGTGCCACCAGCAGAGAAACAGGGTATTCTGAAGCTTTCTTT	CATSRETGYSEAFF
once	TRBV20-1	-	TRBJ2-7	TGCAGTGCCGTAGCGGACGAGCAGTACTTC	CSAVADEQYF
-	TRBV2	-	TRBJ1-5	TGTGCCAGCAGTGAATTTACAGGTCGCAATCAGCCCCAGCATTTT	CASSEFTGRNQPQHF
many	TRBV14	-	TRBJ1-1	TGTGCCAGCAGCCTGAGGGTAGGAAACACTGAAGCTTTCTTT	CASSLRVGNTEAFF
-	TRBV7-9	TRBD1	TRBJ1-6	TGTGCCAGCACCTGGACAGGGGACGTATCATCCGATAATTCACCCCTCCACTTT	CASTWTGDVSSDNSPLHF
-	TRBV6-5	-	TRBJ1-2	TGTGCCAGCAGGGTGACAGGAAACTATGGCTACACCTTC	CASRVTGNYGYTF
-	TRBV12-3/TRBV12-4	-	TRBJ1-2	TGTGCCAGCACCCTGTCTGAGGACTATGGCTACACCTTC	CASTLSEDYGYTF
few	TRBV7-9	-	TRBJ2-2	TGTGCCAGCAGCGTGGGTGAGGATACCGGGGAGCTGTTTTTT	CASSVGEDTGELFF